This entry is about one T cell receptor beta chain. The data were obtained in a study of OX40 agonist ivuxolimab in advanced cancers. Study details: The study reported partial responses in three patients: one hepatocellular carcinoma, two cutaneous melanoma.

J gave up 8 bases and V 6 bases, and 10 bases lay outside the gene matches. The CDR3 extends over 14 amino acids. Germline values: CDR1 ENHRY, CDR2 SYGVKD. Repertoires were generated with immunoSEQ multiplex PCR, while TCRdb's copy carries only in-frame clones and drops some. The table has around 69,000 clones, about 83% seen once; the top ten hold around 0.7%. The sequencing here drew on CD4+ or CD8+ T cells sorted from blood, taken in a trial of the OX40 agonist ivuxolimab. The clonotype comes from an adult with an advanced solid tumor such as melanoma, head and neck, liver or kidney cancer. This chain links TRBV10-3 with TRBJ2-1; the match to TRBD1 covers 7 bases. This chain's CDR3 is CAIRTTVGGYEQFF. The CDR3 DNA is TGTGCCATCAGGACGACTGTAGGGGGCTATGAGCAGTTCTTC.